This TCR beta chain emerged from a study of blood T cell repertoires in COVID-19. Study summary: Sample material is recorded as cDNA or gDNA derived from T cells, B-cell-depleted T cells, or PBMCs.

The CDR3 contains 14 residues. The V and J ends lost 1 base and 4 bases respectively, with 9 bases between them. Germline V gives CDR1 SGHTA, CDR2 FQGTGA. Generated by immunoSEQ multiplex PCR, the TCRdb table keeps only in-frame clones and is missing some. The top ten hold 6% to 7.5% of the sample, which has some 350,000 clones, almost 90% seen once. The V gene is TRBV7-3, the J gene TRBJ2-3; D not resolved. What was sequenced was peripheral blood. This receptor was identified in a man aged 18 to 29 with active or convalescent COVID-19. The CDR3 here is CASSLRSLSDTQYF. The CDR3 DNA reads as TGTGCCAGCAGCTTAAGGTCCCTATCAGATACGCAGTATTTT.